This T cell receptor (beta chain) was identified during a study of cytomegalovirus exposure and HLA in healthy donors (dated by TCRdb to the late 2010s). Looking at the study overall: In an earlier analysis of approximately 640 of the donors, 276 Gb of sequence data and approximately 120 million unique TCR beta sequences from roughly 180 million T cells were reported. An early release covering 500 to 750 HLA-typed donors comprised about 300 gigabases of sequencing data and 65 million to 100 million unique TCR sequences. The genetic ancestry cluster associated with self-reported Caucasian donors included 81% of the roughly 400 genotyped donors. The study aimed to test whether cataloging public T cell receptors could reveal signatures of past pathogen exposure. The study profiled the T cell repertoires of hundreds of subjects by immunosequencing and related them to cytomegalovirus serostatus. Along with the approximately 700-subject first cohort, a separate validation cohort of over a hundred different subjects was used. To predict cytomegalovirus infection status, the study brought together high-throughput TCR immunosequencing, statistical association of individual TCRs with disease status, and machine learning. A later analysis re-analyzed previously published TCR beta repertoires from 650 to 800 donors and added high-resolution HLA genotyping to study TCR occurrence patterns. Rather than drawing on any new phenotypic data, the later analysis identified candidate immune exposures from TCR beta sequences and the way those sequences occurred across donors. An earlier analysis of approximately 640 of the donors applied high-throughput TCR beta sequencing to assess whether each TCR beta V gene segment acted as functional or pseudogenic. Donor age, sex, ethnicity and CMV serostatus were compiled alongside the repertoire data. Genome-wide SNP genotypes for about 65% of the roughly 700 donors were used in a later genetic analysis, which treated that subset as a discovery cohort. Every discovery cohort repertoire had been produced on one sequencing platform. HLA typing included class I and class II loci at four-digit resolution. The number of donors typed differed by locus, with about 629-640 for A, B, C, DRB1 and DQB1, around 560 for DQA1, 606 for DPA1, and approximately 470 for DPB1. About five DR-DQ haplotypes were treated as single units for association and clustering because of strong linkage in the cohort. Across 398 genotyped donors of the cohort, an average of roughly 250,000 unique TCR beta nucleotide sequences per donor were sequenced, and roughly a sixth of those sequences were non-productive.

There are a few counts of this clone. Its target antigen remains unknown. Base qualities are missing; no much larger clone stands one base away. Points the paper makes about the study in general: A later genetic analysis associated a missense DCLRE1C variant with V-gene and J-gene trimming of TCR beta chains, and an independent cohort replicated the association. Several of the top co-occurrence clusters appeared to be linked to parvovirus B19, influenza, CMV and Epstein-Barr virus, according to a later analysis. A cluster of highly shared sequence variants was judged likely to represent a technical artifact of the sequencing pipeline. A few of the identified cytomegalovirus-associated TCR beta chains were confirmed in vitro to be specific for cytomegalovirus antigens. In the study, some 160 TCR beta chains were listed as associated with cytomegalovirus. According to a later genetic analysis, donors in an Asian-associated ancestry cluster had fewer N-insertions in productive TCRs than the approximately 710-donor mean. Strong co-occurrence of HLA alleles, especially DR and DQ, made assigning TCR associations to individual alleles difficult. It was suggested by the authors that the approach could potentially be generalized to other disease states and immunological phenotypes. A further reported finding was that TCR beta sequences accurately predicted the HLA-A and HLA-B alleles for most subjects in the first cohort. The classifier was reported to diagnose cytomegalovirus status with high specificity and sensitivity in both the original and validation cohorts. Some IMGT-functional V segments, including TRBV6-2 and TRBV6-3, could not be told apart with the 87-base-pair reads, so those segments were excluded. In this cohort, only TCR beta chains were sequenced, and detectable features were limited by the absence of alpha or paired-chain data. Because counts were too low, around 18 rarely observed V segments, including chromosome 9 orphons, were left out of the earlier analysis of about 620 of the donors. Linkage disequilibrium might explain the correlated functional status among segregating V segments, but an unknown experimental factor could not be excluded. While some public TCRs were present in many individuals, most TCR sequences turned up only very rarely across donors. Immune exposure information for the cohort was limited to CMV serostatus. Sequencing depth was assumed to be roughly uniform across donors in the presence/absence analyses, though that assumption may not hold. In an earlier analysis of approximately 600 of the donors, most TCR beta V segments were observed in productive rearrangements about 87% or about 30% of the time, broadly matching IMGT annotations. In a later analysis, TCR association rates were found to vary across HLA loci, with the most associated TCRs seen for DRB1 alleles and the fewest for HLA-C alleles. A later analysis found that most CMV-associated TCR beta chains appeared HLA-restricted, with HLA associations seemingly driven largely by CMV exposure. Compared with equally common non-associated chains, HLA-associated TCR beta chains in a later analysis were more clonally expanded and had lower generation probabilities. Specific HLA alleles were associated with roughly 16,000 TCR beta sequences at a false discovery rate of 0.05 in a later analysis. HLA typing was unavailable for some donors at each locus, so association tests used only the typed subset.

V is reduced by 7 bases and J by 2 bases, leaving a spacing of 8 bases between them. For CDR1 and CDR2, the germline V gene lists MDHEN and SYDVKM. Counted from cysteine to phenylalanine, this CDR3 has 12 amino acids. Just the 36-base CDR3 DNA is kept, in frame starting at base 1. The cohort was made up of approximately 670 healthy bone marrow donors. All cohort members were sampled while nominally healthy, although unrecorded immune exposures were likely present. The donor tested CMV seronegative and was one of the 352 seronegative cohort members. Each donor provided a peripheral blood sample, and peripheral blood mononuclear cells were used for TCR beta sequencing. The Qiagen DNeasy Blood Extraction Kit was used to extract genomic DNA from the blood cell samples. The library was made by the immunoSEQ multiplex PCR assay. For the multiplex PCR, a mixture combining 60 forward primers for TCR Vbeta segments and 13 reverse primers for TCR Jbeta segments was used. The CDR3 region of rearranged TCR beta genes was amplified from genomic DNA with a multiplex PCR assay. On the Illumina HiSeq System, the amplified TCR beta libraries were sequenced as 87-base-pair reads. For the original study's pipeline: A later analysis tallied around 82 million unique TCR beta chains across the 650 to 750 repertoires, and some 10 million of those chains were shared by two or more donors. To remove PCR and sequencing errors, raw reads were error-corrected and collapsed into unique sequences using a nearest-neighbor algorithm that merged closely related sequences. To assign V, D and J gene segments, CDR3 sequences were aligned to IMGT reference sequences. For a sequence to be retained, a match of at least six nucleotides to both a V gene segment and a J gene segment was required. A rearrangement was called productive if the CDR3 had no stop codons and remained in frame with V and J, and every other rearrangement was called non-productive. CDR3 was defined according to IMGT convention as the region running from the second conserved V-encoded cysteine to the conserved J-encoded phenylalanine. Sequences without an unambiguous match to a single V gene segment were excluded from the earlier analysis of almost 600 of the donors. An earlier analysis of under 750 of the donors called V segments functional above 56.7% productive rearrangements and segregating when the between-donor standard deviation exceeded 5%. A statistical classification framework was built to diagnose cytomegalovirus status from the catalog of TCR beta chain sequences. V and J gene assignment, in a later analysis, came from comparing TCR nucleotide sequences with IMGT/GENE-DB human TR gene sequences. The TCRdist pipeline was used in a later analysis to assign CDR3 sequences and most-parsimonious VDJ recombination scenarios. In a later analysis, every TCR beta chain was defined by the combination of its CDR3 amino acid sequence and its V-gene family, and reads without a unique V-gene family were dropped. To address suspected cross-contamination and a sequencing artifact, a later analysis removed over 500 highly shared, low-generation-probability nucleotide sequences. In a later analysis, a clonal expansion index was calculated for each public chain from normalized within-repertoire ranks of inferred template counts. Generation probabilities in a later analysis came from a VDJ recombination model fitted to out-of-frame rearrangements, and those results were checked against IGoR. In a later analysis, hypergeometric tests were used to score TCR-TCR, TCR-HLA and TCR-CMV co-occurrence, with a repertoire-size bias correction applied to TCR pairs. In a later analysis, false discovery rates were estimated by permuting HLA or CMV assignments 20 times. A later analysis grouped co-occurring TCRs with DBSCAN, adding TCRdist sequence similarity when clustering within HLA-allele-positive subsets. Repertoires with fewer than 30,000 or more than 120,000 public chains were left out of co-occurrence clustering, as were about five repertoires with anomalous nucleotide sharing. Drawn from immuneACCESS, this table holds only the in-frame rearrangements with V and J called that TCRdb kept. Clones are partly lost; checked studies trace under half to an unresolved V gene and leave the rest unexplained. The DNA gave D and trimming, while V, J and clone size come from that table. The sample data list over 150,000 clones, and roughly 76% of these were observed just once. The biggest ten clones account for about 12% of the sample.

This receptor chain uses TRBV28 and TRBJ1-2, with no reliable assignment of the D segment. Sample: PBMCs. The receptor was derived from a woman aged 45-60 years in good health and CMV-seronegative. CDR3 protein: CASMTGNYGYTF. The DNA sequence is as follows: TGTGCCAGCATGACCGGGAACTATGGCTACACCTTC.